Each of the 3 T cell receptor beta chains below was sequenced from the same sample in a study of T cells after yellow fever vaccination. TCRdb processed the 5' RACE reads anew with MiXCR; each CDR3 protein has one entry. Among hundreds of thousands of distinct CDR3 sequences, under 15% were seen once, and the ten largest hold approximately 3.3%. The sequencing here drew on CD4+ T cells sorted from PBMCs, taken 15 days after the yellow fever booster vaccination. The receptors stem from a young man who received the YFV17D yellow fever vaccine.

This clonotype was observed a few times. The genes are TRBV10-3 and TRBJ2-2; 7 nucleotides match TRBD1. The V gene end was trimmed by 8 bases and the J gene end by 4 bases; junction bases not matched to a gene: 7. Germline assignment: CDR1 ENHRY and CDR2 SYGVKD. The CDR3 length is 14 residues. The chain's CDR3 is CAIRPTGSTGELFF. The CDR3 region has the DNA TGTGCCATCCGACCGACAGGGAGCACCGGGGAGCTGTTTTTT.

This clonotype was counted only a few times. V and J are TRBV7-2 and TRBJ2-7, with D perhaps TRBD1 (7 bases). The CDR3 loop spans 14 amino acids. V was shortened by 5 bases and J by 6 bases, with 17 bases between the two germline ends. Germline CDR1 reads SGHTA; CDR2 reads FQGNSA. CDR3 loop: CASSAPGGLGEQYF. The CDR3 DNA follows: TGTGCCAGCAGCGCCCCAGGGGGACTCGGCGAGCAGTACTTC.

This clonotype was seen a handful of times. The chain has TRBV20-1 and TRBJ1-6, with 7 positions matching TRBD1. V lost 6 bases and J lost 8; bases outside the gene matches: 13. The CDR3 loop spans 15 amino acids. Germline-derived CDR1 and CDR2 are DFQATT and SNEGSKA (reference sequence). The CDR3 DNA reads TGCAGTGCACTTAGGGACAGTGGGGGAGATTCACCCCTCCACTTT. The encoded protein is CSALRDSGGDSPLHF.